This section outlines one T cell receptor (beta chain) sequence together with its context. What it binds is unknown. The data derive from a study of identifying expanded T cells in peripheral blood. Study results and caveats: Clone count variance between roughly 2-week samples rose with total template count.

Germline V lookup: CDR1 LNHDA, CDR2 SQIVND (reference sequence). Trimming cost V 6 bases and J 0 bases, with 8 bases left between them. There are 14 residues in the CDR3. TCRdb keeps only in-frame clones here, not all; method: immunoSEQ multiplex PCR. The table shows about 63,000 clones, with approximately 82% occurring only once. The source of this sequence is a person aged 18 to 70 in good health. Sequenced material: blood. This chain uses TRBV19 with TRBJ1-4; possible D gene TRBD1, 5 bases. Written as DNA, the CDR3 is TGTGCCAGTAGGAGGGGATCAACTAATGAAAAACTGTTTTTT. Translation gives CASRRGSTNEKLFF.